This TCR beta chain stems from a study of T cells in Graves' hyperthyroidism and ophthalmopathy. RNA transcripts served as the template for amplifying TCR beta CDR3 regions. In the first-round RT-PCR of the TCR CDR3, the HTBI primer set was used. MiXCR, run by TCRdb on the multiplex PCR reads, gives a single entry per CDR3 protein. The table has hundreds of thousands of distinct CDR3 sequences, less than 45% seen once. The CDR3 loop spans 18 amino acids. Germline CDR1 reads ENHRY; CDR2 reads SYGVKD. The V and J ends lost 0 bases and 3 bases, in that order; junction bases with no gene match: 9. The sequenced sample was peripheral blood or thyroid tissue (not recorded which). The V and J genes are TRBV10-3 and TRBJ2-2; 8 bases map to TRBD1. This clonotype was obtained from an adult man with Graves' disease, either hyperthyroidism or ophthalmopathy (not recorded which). Written as DNA, the CDR3 is TGTGCCATCAGTGAGTCGTCAGGGGGCCATGGCTACACCGGGGAGCTGTTTTTT. Amino acids: CAISESSGGHGYTGELFF.